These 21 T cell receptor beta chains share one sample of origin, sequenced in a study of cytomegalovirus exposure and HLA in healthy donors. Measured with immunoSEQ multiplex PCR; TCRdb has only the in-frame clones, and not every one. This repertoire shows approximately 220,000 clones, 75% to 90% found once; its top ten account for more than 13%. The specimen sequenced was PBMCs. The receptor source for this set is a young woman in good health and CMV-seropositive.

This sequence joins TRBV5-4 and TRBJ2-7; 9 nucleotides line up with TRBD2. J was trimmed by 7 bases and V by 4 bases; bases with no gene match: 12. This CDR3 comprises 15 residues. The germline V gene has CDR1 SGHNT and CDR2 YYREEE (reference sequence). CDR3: CASSPGGLASGEQYF. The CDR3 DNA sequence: TGTGCCAGCAGCCCGGGGGGACTAGCTTCGGGTGAGCAGTACTTC.

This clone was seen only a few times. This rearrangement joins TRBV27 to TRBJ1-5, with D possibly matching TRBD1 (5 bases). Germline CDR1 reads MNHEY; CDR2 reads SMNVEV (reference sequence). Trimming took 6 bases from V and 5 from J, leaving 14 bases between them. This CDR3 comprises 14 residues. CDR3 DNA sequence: TGTGCCAGCAGAGTGCGCCAGGGCGATCAGCCCCAGCATTTT. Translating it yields CASRVRQGDQPQHF.

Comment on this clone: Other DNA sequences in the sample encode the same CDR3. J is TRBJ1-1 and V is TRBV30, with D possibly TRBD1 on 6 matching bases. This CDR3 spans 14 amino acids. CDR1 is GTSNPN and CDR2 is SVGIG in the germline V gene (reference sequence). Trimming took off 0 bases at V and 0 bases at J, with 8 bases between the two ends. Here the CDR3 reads CAWSVGGMNTEAFF. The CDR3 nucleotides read TGTGCCTGGAGTGTAGGGGGGATGAACACTGAAGCTTTCTTT.

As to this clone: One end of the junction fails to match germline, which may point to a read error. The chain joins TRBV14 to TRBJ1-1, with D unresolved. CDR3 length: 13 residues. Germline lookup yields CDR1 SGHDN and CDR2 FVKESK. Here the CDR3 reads CASSKDMNTEAFF. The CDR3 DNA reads TGTGCCAGCAGCAAAGACATGAACACTGAAGCTTTCTTT.

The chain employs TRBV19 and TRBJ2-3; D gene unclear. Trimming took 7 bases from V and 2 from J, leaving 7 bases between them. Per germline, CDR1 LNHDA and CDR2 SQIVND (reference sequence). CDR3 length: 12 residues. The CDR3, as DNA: TGTGCCAGTAACACAGTCACAGATACGCAGTATTTT. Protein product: CASNTVTDTQYF.

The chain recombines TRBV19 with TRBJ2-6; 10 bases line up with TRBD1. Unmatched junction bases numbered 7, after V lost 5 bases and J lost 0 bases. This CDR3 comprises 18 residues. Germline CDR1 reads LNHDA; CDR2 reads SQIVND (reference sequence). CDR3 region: CASSVRQGAASGANVLTF. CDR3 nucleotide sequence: TGTGCCAGTAGTGTCAGACAGGGGGCTGCCTCTGGGGCCAACGTCCTGACTTTC.

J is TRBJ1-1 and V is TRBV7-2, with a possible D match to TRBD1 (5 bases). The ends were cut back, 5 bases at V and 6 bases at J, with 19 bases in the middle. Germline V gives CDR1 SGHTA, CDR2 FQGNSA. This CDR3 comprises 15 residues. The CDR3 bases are TGTGCCAGCAGCCCCATCGGGACCCTGGCGCCTGAAGCTTTCTTT. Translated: CASSPIGTLAPEAFF.

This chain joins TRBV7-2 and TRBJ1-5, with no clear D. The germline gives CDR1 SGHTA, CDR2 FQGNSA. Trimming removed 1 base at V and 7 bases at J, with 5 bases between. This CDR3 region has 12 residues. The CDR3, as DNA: TGTGCCAGCAGCTTAGGACCCCAGCCCCAGCATTTT. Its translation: CASSLGPQPQHF.

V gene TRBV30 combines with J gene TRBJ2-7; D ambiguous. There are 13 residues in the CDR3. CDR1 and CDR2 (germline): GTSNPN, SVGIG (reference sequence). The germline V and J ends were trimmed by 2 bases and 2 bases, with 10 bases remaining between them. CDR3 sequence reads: CAWSWVGTYEQYF. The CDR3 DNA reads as TGTGCCTGGAGTTGGGTAGGGACCTACGAGCAGTACTTC.

Written as DNA, the CDR3 is TGCGCCAGCAGGCTCCAGGGGGTGAACACTGAAGCTTTCTTT. The encoded protein is CASRLQGVNTEAFF. The chain recombines TRBV10-1 with TRBJ1-1; 7 bases map to TRBD1. The CDR3 is 14 amino acids. Germline lookup yields CDR1 WNHNN and CDR2 SYGVQD (reference sequence). V lost 6 bases to trimming and J lost 0 bases; unmatched junction nucleotides: 4.

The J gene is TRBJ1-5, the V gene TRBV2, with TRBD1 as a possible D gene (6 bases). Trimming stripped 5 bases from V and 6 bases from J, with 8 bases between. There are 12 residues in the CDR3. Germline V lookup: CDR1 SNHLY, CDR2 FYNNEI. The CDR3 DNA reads TGTGCCAGCAGTTCGGGGGCTCAGCCCCAGCATTTT. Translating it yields CASSSGAQPQHF.

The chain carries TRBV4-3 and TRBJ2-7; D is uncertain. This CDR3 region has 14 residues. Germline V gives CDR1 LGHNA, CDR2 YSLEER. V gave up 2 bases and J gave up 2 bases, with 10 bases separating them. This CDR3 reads CASSQYDKTYEQYF. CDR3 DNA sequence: TGCGCCAGCAGCCAATACGACAAAACCTACGAGCAGTACTTC.

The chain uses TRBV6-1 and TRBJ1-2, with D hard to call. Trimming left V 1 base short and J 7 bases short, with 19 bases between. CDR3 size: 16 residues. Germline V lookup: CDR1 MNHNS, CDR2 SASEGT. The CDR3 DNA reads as TGTGCCAGCAGTGAAGACCCTCGGAGGCTCCTATTTGGCTACACCTTC. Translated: CASSEDPRRLLFGYTF.

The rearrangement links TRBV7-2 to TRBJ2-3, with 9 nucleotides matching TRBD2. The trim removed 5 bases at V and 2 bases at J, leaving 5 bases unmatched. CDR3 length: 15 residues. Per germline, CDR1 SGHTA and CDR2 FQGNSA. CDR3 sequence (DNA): TGTGCCAGCAGCCCTAGCGGGACTTCCACAGATACGCAGTATTTT. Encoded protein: CASSPSGTSTDTQYF. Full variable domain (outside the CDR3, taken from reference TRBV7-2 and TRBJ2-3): GAGVSQSPSNKVTEKGKDVELRCDPISGHTALYWYRQSLGQGLEFLIYFQGNSAPDKSGLPSDRFSAERTGGSVSTLTIQRTQQEDSAVYLCASSPSGTSTDTQYFGPGTRLTVL.

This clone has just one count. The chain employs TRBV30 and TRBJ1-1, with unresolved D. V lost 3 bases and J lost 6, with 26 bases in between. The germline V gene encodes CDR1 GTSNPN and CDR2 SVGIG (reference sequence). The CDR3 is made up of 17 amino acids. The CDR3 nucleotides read TGTGCCTGGAGACCACCTCTACAGTACCGAGTGGGCTCTGAAGCTTTCTTT. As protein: CAWRPPLQYRVGSEAFF.

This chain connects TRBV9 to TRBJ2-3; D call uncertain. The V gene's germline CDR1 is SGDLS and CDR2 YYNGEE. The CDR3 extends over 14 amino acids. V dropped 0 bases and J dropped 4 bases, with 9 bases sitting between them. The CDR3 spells CASSVVSDADTQYF. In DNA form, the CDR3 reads TGTGCCAGCAGCGTAGTGTCCGATGCAGATACGCAGTATTTT.

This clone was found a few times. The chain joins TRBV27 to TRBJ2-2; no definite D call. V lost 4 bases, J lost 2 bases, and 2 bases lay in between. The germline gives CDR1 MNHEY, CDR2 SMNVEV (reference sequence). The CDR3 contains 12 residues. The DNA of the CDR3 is TGTGCCAGCAGTTACAACACCGGGGAGCTGTTTTTT. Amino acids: CASSYNTGELFF.

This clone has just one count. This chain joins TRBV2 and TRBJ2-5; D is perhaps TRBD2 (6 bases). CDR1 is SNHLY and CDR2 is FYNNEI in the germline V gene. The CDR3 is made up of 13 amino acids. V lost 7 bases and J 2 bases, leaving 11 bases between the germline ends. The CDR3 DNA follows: TGTGCCAGCAAGGCCGGGACTCAAGAGACCCAGTACTTC. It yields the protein CASKAGTQETQYF.

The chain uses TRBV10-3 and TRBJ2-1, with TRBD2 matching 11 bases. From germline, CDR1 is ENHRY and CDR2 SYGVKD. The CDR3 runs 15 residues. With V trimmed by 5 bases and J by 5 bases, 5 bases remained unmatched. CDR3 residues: CAISLGLAENNEQFF. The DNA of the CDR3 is TGTGCCATCAGTTTGGGACTAGCGGAGAACAATGAGCAGTTCTTC.

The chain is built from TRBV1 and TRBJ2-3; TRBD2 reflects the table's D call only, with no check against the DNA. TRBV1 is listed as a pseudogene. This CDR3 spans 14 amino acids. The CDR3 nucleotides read TGCACCAGCAGCCAAGGCGGGGCCCGGGGTACGCAGTATTTT. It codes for CTSSQGGARGTQYF.

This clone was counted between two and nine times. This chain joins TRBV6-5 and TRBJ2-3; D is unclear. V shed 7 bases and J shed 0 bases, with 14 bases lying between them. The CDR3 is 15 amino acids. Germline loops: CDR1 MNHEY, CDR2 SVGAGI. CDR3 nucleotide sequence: TGTGCCAGCAAGTTACGCGTGGAAAGCACAGATACGCAGTATTTT. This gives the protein CASKLRVESTDTQYF.